This section outlines one TCR beta chain sequence together with its context. These data belong to a study of cytomegalovirus exposure and HLA in healthy donors. The PCR had 60 Vbeta and 13 Jbeta primers. TCRdb keeps only in-frame clones here, not all; method: immunoSEQ multiplex PCR. Found here are roughly 100,000 clones, more than 75% of them singletons; the top ten hold about 1.7%. Per the germline V gene, CDR1 is MDHEN and CDR2 is SYDVKM. V was cut by 7 bases and J by 4 bases, with 19 bases left in between. The CDR3 contains 15 residues. Material for sequencing was PBMCs. This rearrangement joins TRBV28 to TRBJ1-1; possible D gene TRBD1, 5 bases. The origin of this receptor is a woman aged 40 to 49 in good health and CMV-seronegative. The CDR3 protein is CASIMRRRVGTEAFF. The CDR3 DNA is TGTGCCAGCATTATGAGGCGCAGGGTGGGCACTGAAGCTTTCTTT.